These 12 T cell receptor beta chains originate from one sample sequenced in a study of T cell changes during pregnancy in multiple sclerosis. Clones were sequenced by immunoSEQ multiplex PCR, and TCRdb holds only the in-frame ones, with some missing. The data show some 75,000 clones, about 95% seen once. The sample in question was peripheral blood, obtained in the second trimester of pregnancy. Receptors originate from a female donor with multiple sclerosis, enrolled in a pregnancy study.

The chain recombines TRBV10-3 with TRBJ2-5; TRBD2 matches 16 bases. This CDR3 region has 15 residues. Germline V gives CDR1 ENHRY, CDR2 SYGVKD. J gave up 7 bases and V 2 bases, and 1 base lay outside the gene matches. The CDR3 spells CAISEGTSGRGTQYF. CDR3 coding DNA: TGTGCCATCAGTGAGGGGACTAGCGGGAGGGGGACCCAGTACTTC.

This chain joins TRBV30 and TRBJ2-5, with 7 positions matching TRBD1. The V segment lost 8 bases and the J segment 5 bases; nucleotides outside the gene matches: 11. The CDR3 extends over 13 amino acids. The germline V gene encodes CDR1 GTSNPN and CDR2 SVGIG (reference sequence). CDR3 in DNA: TGTGCCCAACAGACAGGGTGGAGGGAGACCCAGTACTTC. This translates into CAQQTGWRETQYF.

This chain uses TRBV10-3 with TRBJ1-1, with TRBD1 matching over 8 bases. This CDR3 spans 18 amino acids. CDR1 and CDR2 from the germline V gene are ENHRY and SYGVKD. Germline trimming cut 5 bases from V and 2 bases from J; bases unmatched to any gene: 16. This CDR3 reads CAISQSEGTGELNTEAFF. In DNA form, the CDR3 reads TGTGCCATCAGTCAATCTGAGGGGACAGGAGAATTAAACACTGAAGCTTTCTTT.

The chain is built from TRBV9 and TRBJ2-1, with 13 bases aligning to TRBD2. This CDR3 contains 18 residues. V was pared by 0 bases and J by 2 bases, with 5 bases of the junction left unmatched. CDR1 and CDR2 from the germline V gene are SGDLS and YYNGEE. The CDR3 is CASSVGLAGGGTYNEQFF. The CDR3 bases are TGTGCCAGCAGCGTAGGACTAGCGGGGGGCGGGACCTACAATGAGCAGTTCTTC.

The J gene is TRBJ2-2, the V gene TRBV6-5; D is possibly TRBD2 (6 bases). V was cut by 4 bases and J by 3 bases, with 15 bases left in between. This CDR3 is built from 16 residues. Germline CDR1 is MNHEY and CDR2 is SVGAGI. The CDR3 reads CASSWTAWGDTGELFF. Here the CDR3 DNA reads TGTGCCAGCAGTTGGACGGCCTGGGGGGACACCGGGGAGCTGTTTTTT.

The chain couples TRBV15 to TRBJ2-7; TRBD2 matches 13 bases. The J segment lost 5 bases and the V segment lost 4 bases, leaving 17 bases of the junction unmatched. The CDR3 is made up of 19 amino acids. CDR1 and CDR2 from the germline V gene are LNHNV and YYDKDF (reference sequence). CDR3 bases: TGTGCCACCAGCACGGGACTAGCGGGATGGGTAACGATTATCGACGAGCAGTACTTC. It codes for CATSTGLAGWVTIIDEQYF.

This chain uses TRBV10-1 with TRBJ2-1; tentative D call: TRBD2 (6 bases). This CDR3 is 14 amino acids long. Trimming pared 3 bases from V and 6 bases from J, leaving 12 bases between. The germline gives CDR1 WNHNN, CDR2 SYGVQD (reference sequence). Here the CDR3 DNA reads TGCGCCAGCAGTGACCCCGGGACTCTCAATGAGCAGTTCTTC. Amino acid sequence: CASSDPGTLNEQFF.

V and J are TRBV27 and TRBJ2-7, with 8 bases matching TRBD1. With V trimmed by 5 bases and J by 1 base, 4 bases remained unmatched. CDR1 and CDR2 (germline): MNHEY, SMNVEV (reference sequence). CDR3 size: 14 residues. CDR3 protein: CASSPGQVSYEQYF. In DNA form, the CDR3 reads TGTGCCAGCAGTCCGGGACAGGTATCCTACGAGCAGTACTTC.

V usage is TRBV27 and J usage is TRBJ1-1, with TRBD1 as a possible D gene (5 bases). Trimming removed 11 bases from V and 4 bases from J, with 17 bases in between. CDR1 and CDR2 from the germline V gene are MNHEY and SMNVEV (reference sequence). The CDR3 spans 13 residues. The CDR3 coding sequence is TGTGCCTCTGGGGGGGGGTTGGGCACTGAAGCTTTCTTT. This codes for CASGGGLGTEAFF.

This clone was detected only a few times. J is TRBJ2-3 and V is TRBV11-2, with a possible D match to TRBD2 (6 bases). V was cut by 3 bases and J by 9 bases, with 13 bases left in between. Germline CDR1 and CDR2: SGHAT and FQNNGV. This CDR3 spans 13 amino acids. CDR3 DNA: TGTGCCAGCAGCTTGGGGGGAGTAGGCACGCAGTATTTT. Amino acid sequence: CASSLGGVGTQYF.

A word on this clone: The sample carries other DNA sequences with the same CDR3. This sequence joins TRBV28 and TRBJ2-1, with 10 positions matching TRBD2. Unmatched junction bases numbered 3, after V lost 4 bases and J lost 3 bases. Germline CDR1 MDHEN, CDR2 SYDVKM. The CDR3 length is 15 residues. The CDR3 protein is CASSSGLAVYNEQFF. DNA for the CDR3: TGTGCCAGCAGTTCAGGACTAGCGGTCTACAATGAGCAGTTCTTC.

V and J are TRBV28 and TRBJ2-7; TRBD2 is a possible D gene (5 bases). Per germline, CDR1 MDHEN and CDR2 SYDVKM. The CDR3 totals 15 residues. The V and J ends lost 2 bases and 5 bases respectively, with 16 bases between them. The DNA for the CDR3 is TGTGCCAGCAGTTTAAATCCGGGGAGAATCGACGAGCAGTACTTC. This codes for CASSLNPGRIDEQYF.